This T cell receptor beta chain was obtained from a study of blood T cell repertoires in COVID-19. Germline V gene data show CDR1 as LGHDT and CDR2 as YNNKEL (reference sequence). The CDR3 consists of 14 residues. V lost 2 bases and J 4 bases, leaving 8 bases between the germline ends. Per the original methods: Amplification with reference gene primers provided the estimates of nucleated cell counts. Clones were read by immunoSEQ multiplex PCR, and TCRdb kept only the in-frame ones, dropping some. The V and J calls and clone size come from that table; D and trimming were worked out from the DNA. The top ten clones hold 9.4% of a sample with more than 95,000 clones, roughly 76% of them seen once.

This chain joins TRBV3-1 (or the pseudogene TRBV3-2) and TRBJ1-4; tentatively, D is TRBD1 (5 bases). Sequences were obtained from peripheral blood. This clonotype was sampled from a woman between 70 and 85 years old with acute or convalescent COVID-19. CDR3 sequence reads: CASSQRGINEKLFF. CDR3 nucleotides: TGTGCCAGCAGCCAACGGGGGATTAATGAAAAACTGTTTTTT.